This T cell receptor (beta chain) was profiled in a study of beta chain features in type 1 diabetes. Study-wide context: Patients were similar to healthy donors in age and gender (as well as in cell yields).

Overall study findings and caveats: Equally in patients and controls, shorter templates might have been favored by PCR. All four CD4+ subsets of Type 1 diabetes patients contained TCRB CDR3s that were moderately but significantly shorter. Insertion counts at VDJ junctions were lower in type 1 diabetes patients, who also showed more deletions there.

The entirety of the isolated RNA underwent reverse transcription, so expressed TCRB transcripts were sequenced. Some clones are missing from TCRdb's copy, which holds only in-frame ones; the method was immunoSEQ multiplex PCR. The table lists roughly 14,000 clones, more than 60% of them singletons. On this clone: The antigen is not known.

Trimming took 1 base from V and 8 from J, leaving 12 bases between them. The length of the CDR3 is 14 residues. CDR1 and CDR2 from the germline V gene are LGHNT and FRNRAP. This TCR was recovered from a man aged 25 to 40 with type 1 diabetes. The sample consisted of Tregs from blood. The rearrangement joins TRBV12-5 to TRBJ2-1; possibly TRBD1 for D (6 bases). CDR3 DNA sequence: TGTGCTAGTGGTTTGGGAGTGGGGGCGGATGAGCAGTTCTTC. Protein sequence: CASGLGVGADEQFF.